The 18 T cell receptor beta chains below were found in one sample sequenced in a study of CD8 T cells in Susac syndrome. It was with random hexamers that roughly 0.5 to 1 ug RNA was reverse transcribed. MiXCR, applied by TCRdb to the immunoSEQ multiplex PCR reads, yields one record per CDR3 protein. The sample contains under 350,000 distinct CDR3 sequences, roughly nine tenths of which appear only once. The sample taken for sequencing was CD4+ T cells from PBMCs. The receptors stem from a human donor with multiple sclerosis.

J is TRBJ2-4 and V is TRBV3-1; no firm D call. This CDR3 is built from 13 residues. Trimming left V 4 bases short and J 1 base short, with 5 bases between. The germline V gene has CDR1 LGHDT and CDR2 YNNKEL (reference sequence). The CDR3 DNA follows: TGTGCCAGCAGCCCTACCGCCAAAAACATTCAGTACTTC. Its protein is CASSPTAKNIQYF.

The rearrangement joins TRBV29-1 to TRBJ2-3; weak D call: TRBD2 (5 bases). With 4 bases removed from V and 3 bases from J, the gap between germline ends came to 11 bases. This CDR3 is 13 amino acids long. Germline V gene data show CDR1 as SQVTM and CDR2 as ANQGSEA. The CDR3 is CSVARSGTDTQYF. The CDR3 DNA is TGCAGCGTTGCGCGCTCGGGGACAGATACGCAGTATTTT.

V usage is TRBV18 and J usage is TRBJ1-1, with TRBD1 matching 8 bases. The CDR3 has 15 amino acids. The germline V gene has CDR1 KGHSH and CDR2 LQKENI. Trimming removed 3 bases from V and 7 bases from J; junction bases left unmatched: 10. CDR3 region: CASSPETGAAGEAFF. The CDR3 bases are TGTGCCAGCTCACCGGAGACAGGGGCGGCGGGTGAAGCTTTCTTT.

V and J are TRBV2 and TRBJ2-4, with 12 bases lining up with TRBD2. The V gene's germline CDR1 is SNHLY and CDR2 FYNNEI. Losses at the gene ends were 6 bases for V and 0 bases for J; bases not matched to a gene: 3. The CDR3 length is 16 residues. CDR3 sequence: CASRGLAGLAKNIQYF. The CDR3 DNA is TGTGCCAGCAGGGGACTAGCGGGCCTAGCCAAAAACATTCAGTACTTC.

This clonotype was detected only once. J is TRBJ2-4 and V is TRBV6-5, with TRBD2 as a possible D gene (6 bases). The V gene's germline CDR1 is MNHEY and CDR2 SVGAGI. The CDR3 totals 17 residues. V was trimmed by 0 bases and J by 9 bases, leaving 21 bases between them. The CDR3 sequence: CASSYSDRPGGKGIQYF. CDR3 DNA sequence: TGTGCCAGCAGTTACTCCGACAGACCGGGCGGGAAAGGCATTCAGTACTTC.

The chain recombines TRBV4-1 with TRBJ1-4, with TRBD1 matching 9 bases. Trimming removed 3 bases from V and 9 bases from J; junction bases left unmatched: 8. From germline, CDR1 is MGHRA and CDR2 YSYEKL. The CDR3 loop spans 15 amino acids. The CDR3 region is CASSQLDRGRKKLFF. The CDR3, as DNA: TGCGCCAGCAGCCAGCTGGACAGGGGTAGGAAAAAACTGTTTTTT.

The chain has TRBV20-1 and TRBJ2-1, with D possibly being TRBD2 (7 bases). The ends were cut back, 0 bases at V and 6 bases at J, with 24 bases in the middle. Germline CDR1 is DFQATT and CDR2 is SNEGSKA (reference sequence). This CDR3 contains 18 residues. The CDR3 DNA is TGCAGTGCTAGAGAGGGGGGGCGTGGCGGGTTCTCCCCCAATGAGCAGTTCTTC. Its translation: CSAREGGRGGFSPNEQFF.

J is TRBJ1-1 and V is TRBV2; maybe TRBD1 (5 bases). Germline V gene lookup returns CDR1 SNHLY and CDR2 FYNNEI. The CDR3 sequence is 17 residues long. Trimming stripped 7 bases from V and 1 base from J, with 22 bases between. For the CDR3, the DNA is TGTGCCAGCAATCCCCCCGGGGGGATAAAAGCGAACACTGAAGCTTTCTTT. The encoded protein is CASNPPGGIKANTEAFF.

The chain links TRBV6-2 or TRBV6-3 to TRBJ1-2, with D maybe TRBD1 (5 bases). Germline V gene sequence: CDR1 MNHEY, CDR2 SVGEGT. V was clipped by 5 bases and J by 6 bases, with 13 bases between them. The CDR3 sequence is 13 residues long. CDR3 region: CASSEGRQHGYTF. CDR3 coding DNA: TGTGCCAGCAGTGAGGGACGTCAGCATGGCTACACCTTC.

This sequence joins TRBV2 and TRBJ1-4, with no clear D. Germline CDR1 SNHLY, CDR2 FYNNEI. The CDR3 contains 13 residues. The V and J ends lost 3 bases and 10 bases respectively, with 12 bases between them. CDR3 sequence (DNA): TGTGCCAGCAGTGACGGCCCCCGTAGAAAACTGTTTTTT. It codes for CASSDGPRRKLFF. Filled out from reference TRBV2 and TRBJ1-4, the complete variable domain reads EPEVTQTPSHQVTQMGQEVILRCVPISNHLYFYWYRQILGQKVEFLVSFYNNEISEKSEIFDDQFSVERPDGSNFTLKIRSTKLEDSAMYFCASSDGPRRKLFFGSGTQLSVL.

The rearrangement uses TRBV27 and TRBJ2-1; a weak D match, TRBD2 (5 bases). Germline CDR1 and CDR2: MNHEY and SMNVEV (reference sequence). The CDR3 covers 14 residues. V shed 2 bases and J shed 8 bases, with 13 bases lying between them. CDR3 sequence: CASSLHDSVYEQFF. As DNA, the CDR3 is TGTGCCAGCAGTTTACACGATAGCGTTTATGAGCAGTTCTTC.

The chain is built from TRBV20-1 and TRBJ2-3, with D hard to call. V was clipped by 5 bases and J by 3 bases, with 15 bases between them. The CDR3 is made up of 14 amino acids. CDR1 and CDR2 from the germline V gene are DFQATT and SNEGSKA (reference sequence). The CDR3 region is CSAPQSDGTDTQYF. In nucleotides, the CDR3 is TGCAGTGCTCCTCAGTCGGACGGGACAGATACGCAGTATTTT.

CDR3 DNA: TGTGCCACTCACCCCCGGCGGGCAGATTCACCCCTCCACTTT. It codes for CATHPRRADSPLHF. The chain joins TRBV6-1 to TRBJ1-6; D ambiguous. The CDR3 has 14 amino acids. With 10 bases removed from V and 8 bases from J, the gap between germline ends came to 18 bases. CDR1 and CDR2 from the germline V gene are MNHNS and SASEGT.

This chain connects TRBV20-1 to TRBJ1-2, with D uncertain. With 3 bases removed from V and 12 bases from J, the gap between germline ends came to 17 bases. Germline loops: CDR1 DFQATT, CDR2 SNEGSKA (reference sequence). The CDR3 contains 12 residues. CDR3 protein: CSARGGLPQDTF. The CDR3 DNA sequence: TGCAGTGCTAGGGGAGGGTTGCCCCAGGACACCTTC.

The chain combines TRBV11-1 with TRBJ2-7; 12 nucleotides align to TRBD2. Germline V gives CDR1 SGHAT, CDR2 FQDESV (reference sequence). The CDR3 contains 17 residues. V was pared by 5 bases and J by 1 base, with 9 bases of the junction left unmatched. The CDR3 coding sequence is TGTGCCAGCAGCCTCCCGACTAGCGGGGGAATTTCCTACGAGCAGTACTTC. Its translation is CASSLPTSGGISYEQYF.

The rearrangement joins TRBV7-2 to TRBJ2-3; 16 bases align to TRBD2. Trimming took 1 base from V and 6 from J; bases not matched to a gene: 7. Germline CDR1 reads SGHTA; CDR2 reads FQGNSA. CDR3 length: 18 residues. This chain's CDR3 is CASSLEAPGLAGGDTQYF. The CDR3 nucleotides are TGTGCCAGCAGCTTAGAAGCCCCGGGACTAGCGGGAGGGGATACGCAGTATTTT. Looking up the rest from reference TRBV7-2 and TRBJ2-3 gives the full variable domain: GAGVSQSPSNKVTEKGKDVELRCDPISGHTALYWYRQSLGQGLEFLIYFQGNSAPDKSGLPSDRFSAERTGGSVSTLTIQRTQQEDSAVYLCASSLEAPGLAGGDTQYFGPGTRLTVL.

CDR3 residues: CASRRNHNRGVGYTF. As DNA, the CDR3 is TGTGCCAGCAGGCGGAATCATAACAGGGGTGTGGGCTACACCTTC. The chain uses TRBV6-5 and TRBJ1-2; 7 bases agree with TRBD1. Germline CDR1 reads MNHEY; CDR2 reads SVGAGI. Unmatched junction bases numbered 15, after V lost 6 bases and J lost 8 bases. The CDR3 is 15 amino acids.

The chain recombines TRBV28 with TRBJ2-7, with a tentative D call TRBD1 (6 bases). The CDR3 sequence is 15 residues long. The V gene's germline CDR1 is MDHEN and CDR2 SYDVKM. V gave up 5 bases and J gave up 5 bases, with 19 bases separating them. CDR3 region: CASSGLRAGGHEQYF. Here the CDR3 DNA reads TGTGCCAGCAGTGGCTTACGGGCTGGGGGCCACGAGCAGTACTTC.